A selection of T cell receptor beta chains follows, all from one sample in a study of monozygotic twins with cystic fibrosis. Measured with immunoSEQ multiplex PCR; TCRdb has only the in-frame clones, and not every one. The repertoire holds 22,000 or so clones, with 80% to 90% as singletons. The sequencing sample was made of blood. These receptors were taken from a woman under 40 with cystic fibrosis. Both conserved end residues are part of each CDR3.

j_gene: TRBJ2-2; v_gene: TRBV7-8; CDR3aa: CASSPVLTGNSNTGELFF
j_gene: TRBJ1-5; v_gene: TRBV2; CDR3aa: CASSEYTADQPQHF
j_gene: TRBJ1-3; v_gene: TRBV9; CDR3aa: CASSVAGTRNSGNTIYF
j_gene: TRBJ2-7; v_gene: TRBV4-3; CDR3aa: CVPGRDYEQYF
j_gene: TRBJ1-1; v_gene: TRBV10-3; CDR3aa: CAISGQGNTEAFF
j_gene: TRBJ2-7; v_gene: TRBV2; CDR3aa: CASSIQRAEQYF
j_gene: TRBJ2-1; v_gene: TRBV2; CDR3aa: CASTQYNEQFF
j_gene: TRBJ1-3; v_gene: TRBV30; CDR3aa: CAWSRSAAGGNTIYF
j_gene: TRBJ2-7; v_gene: TRBV5-1; CDR3aa: CASSPDRGSSMYF
j_gene: TRBJ1-2; v_gene: TRBV2; CDR3aa: CASRLTGGFYGYTF
j_gene: TRBJ2-5; v_gene: TRBV7-2; CDR3aa: CASRRGNQGETQYF
j_gene: TRBJ2-5; v_gene: TRBV7-7; CDR3aa: CASSPLQLAGAQETQYF
j_gene: TRBJ1-2; v_gene: TRBV19; CDR3aa: CASSSFLGDPYGYTF
j_gene: TRBJ2-1; v_gene: TRBV7-2; CDR3aa: CASSYGELSEQFF
j_gene: TRBJ1-2; v_gene: TRBV5-6; CDR3aa: CASSFQGPILDYGYTF
j_gene: TRBJ1-1; v_gene: TRBV18; CDR3aa: CASSLQTGPNTEAFF
j_gene: TRBJ2-2; v_gene: TRBV19; CDR3aa: CATALGVVGELFF
j_gene: TRBJ2-3; v_gene: TRBV5-4; CDR3aa: CASSSFYTDTQYF
j_gene: TRBJ2-1; v_gene: TRBV4-3; CDR3aa: CASSQGTRTGGNNEQFF
j_gene: TRBJ1-5; v_gene: TRBV19; CDR3aa: CASSTGAWGNQPQHF
j_gene: TRBJ2-6; v_gene: TRBV7-6; CDR3aa: CASSLGGRAISGANVLTF
j_gene: TRBJ1-2; v_gene: TRBV5-1; CDR3aa: CASSLAPGTYGYTF
j_gene: TRBJ1-2; v_gene: TRBV12-5; CDR3aa: CASGLAGGHHYGYTF
j_gene: TRBJ1-4; v_gene: TRBV7-6; CDR3aa: CASSLDEPMGKLFF
j_gene: TRBJ1-2; v_gene: TRBV19; CDR3aa: CASSPGRAYGYTF
j_gene: TRBJ1-4; v_gene: TRBV25-1; CDR3aa: CASSGYRGLEGTNEKLFF
j_gene: TRBJ2-5; v_gene: TRBV6-5; CDR3aa: CASSPKDRAIETQYF
j_gene: TRBJ1-5; v_gene: TRBV28; CDR3aa: CASATGQGNQPQHF
j_gene: TRBJ2-2; v_gene: TRBV6-1; CDR3aa: CASSELEGGTRTGELFF